This T cell receptor (beta chain) was obtained from a study of blood T cell repertoires in COVID-19. Looking at the study overall: The United States, Italy and Spain supplied acute and convalescent COVID-19 samples.

Participants spanned ages roughly 18 to 90 years and resided in about 24 US areas. Participants were placed into cohorts based on the clinical history they reported. Contact with a PCR-confirmed or clinician-diagnosed COVID-19 case occurred within 2 weeks of entry. From germline, CDR1 is SEHNR and CDR2 FQNEAQ (reference sequence). There are 17 residues in the CDR3. V lost 1 base to trimming and J lost 6 bases; unmatched junction nucleotides: 12. Sequencing used immunoSEQ multiplex PCR; TCRdb keeps in-frame clones, though not all of them. The sample includes about 270,000 clones, 80% to 95% of them seen just once.

V usage is TRBV7-9 and J usage is TRBJ2-7; 10 bases are a match to TRBD2. The sequenced material came from PBMCs or T cells enriched from blood (not recorded which). The sequence was collected from a man in his forties or fifties who had been exposed to COVID-19. The CDR3 spells CASSLGMRRLAGPEQYF. The CDR3 DNA sequence: TGTGCCAGCAGCTTAGGGATGAGGAGACTAGCGGGCCCCGAGCAGTACTTC.